This T cell receptor beta chain was captured in a study of T cells in Graves' hyperthyroidism and ophthalmopathy. From RNA transcripts, TCR beta CDR3 regions were amplified. With the HTBI primer set, the TCR CDR3 went through a first round of RT-PCR. TCRdb reprocessed the multiplex PCR reads with MiXCR, giving one entry per CDR3 protein. The sample has approximately 610,000 distinct CDR3 sequences; approximately 15% are singletons. Study-level results: Blood also carried most thyroid clonotypes expanded above 0.001. The model foresaw ophthalmopathy a median around 6 months prior to onset.

Ophthalmopathy patients had Clinical Activity Score at least 3, NOSPECS grade at least 4, duration under 3 months. Source material for PBMCs was over 7.5 ml fresh peripheral blood. This clonotype showed up many times. Its target is unknown. The sequenced sample was blood. The origin of this receptor is a woman between 40 and 55 years old with Graves' ophthalmopathy.

The CDR3 sequence: CASSESGRNIQYF. The CDR3 bases are TGTGCCAGCAGTGAATCTGGGAGAAACATTCAGTACTTC. This chain uses TRBV6-1 with TRBJ2-4, with a weak D call TRBD2 (5 bases). Germline CDR1 is MNHNS and CDR2 is SASEGT. The CDR3 runs to 13 residues. V was shortened by 2 bases and J by 6 bases, with 8 bases between the two germline ends.